One sample yielded the 22 T cell receptor beta chains listed below, sequenced in a study of diagnostic markers for celiac disease. From its re-call of the reads, TCRdb lists each CDR3 protein once, without DNA. The sample totals approximately 7,500 distinct CDR3 sequences; its top ten clones hold under 6.5%. The sample comprised either unsorted cells or a sorted T cell fraction (not recorded which). The receptors here all came from a human donor. This table probably holds off-target reads from a library built for another chain.

The gene calls are TRBV20-1 and TRBJ1-1. In germline, CDR1 is DFQATT, CDR2 SNEGSKA (reference sequence). CDR3 size: 11 residues. The CDR3 spells CSASPGTEAFF.

According to its frequency, this clonotype is medium-sized. This sequence joins TRBV29-1 and TRBJ2-5. Per the germline V gene, CDR1 is SQVTM and CDR2 is ANQGSEA. CDR3 length: 13 residues. The CDR3 loop is CSAGHQYQETQYF.

The chain combines TRBV5-1 with TRBJ2-5; the D call from TCRdb, TRBD2, cannot be confirmed without DNA. Germline CDR1 and CDR2: SGHRS and YFSETQ. The CDR3 has 14 amino acids. This CDR3 reads CASSLGTSEETQYF.

The chain is built from TRBV27 and TRBJ2-1; TCRdb outputs TRBD2, but without DNA this stays unchecked. Germline lookup yields CDR1 MNHEY and CDR2 SMNVEV (reference sequence). The CDR3 is 15 residues long. The CDR3 loop is CASSYRASVADEQFF.

In terms of frequency, this clonotype is large (0.1 to 1%). This chain uses TRBV12-3 or TRBV12-4 with TRBJ1-5; TCRdb outputs TRBD1, but without DNA this stays unchecked. The CDR3 loop spans 17 amino acids. CDR3: CASSRGTGGSDNQPQHF.

CDR3 protein: CASSFGLAGGGDYEQFF. The rearrangement uses TRBV11-2 and TRBJ2-1; the TCRdb call, TRBD2, lacks DNA for checking. Germline CDR1 SGHAT, CDR2 FQNNGV. This CDR3 is built from 17 residues.

The chain uses TRBV7-9 and TRBJ2-3. CDR1 is SEHNR, CDR2 FQNEAQ, per germline (reference sequence). The CDR3 consists of 15 residues. The CDR3 sequence is CASSLGLEFEDTQYF.

The chain is built from TRBV7-6 and TRBJ2-1; without DNA, the TCRdb call of TRBD1 cannot be checked. CDR1 is SGHVS and CDR2 is FNYEAQ in the germline V gene. CDR3 length: 13 residues. CDR3 region: CASSPGGGFEQFF. The full variable domain, completed using reference TRBV7-6 and TRBJ2-1, is GAGVSQSPRYKVTKRGQDVALRCDPISGHVSLYWYRQALGQGPEFLTYFNYEAQQDKSGLPNDRFSAERPEGSISTLTIQRTEQRDSAMYRCASSPGGGFEQFFGPGTRLTVL.

This clonotype ranks as medium-sized (0.01 to 0.1%) in terms of frequency. The V call is TRBV12-3 or TRBV12-4, the J call TRBJ1-1; checking the TCRdb D call of TRBD1 is not possible without DNA. This CDR3 is 14 amino acids long. Here the CDR3 reads CASSFIRVLTEAFF.

This clonotype shows up as large (0.1 to 1%) by frequency. The chain links TRBV20-1 to TRBJ2-3; the D call of TRBD1 rests on TCRdb alone, since no DNA is present to check it. Germline V gene sequence: CDR1 DFQATT, CDR2 SNEGSKA (reference sequence). The CDR3 sequence is 13 residues long. The CDR3 loop is CSAFDRVADTQYF.

The chain carries TRBV12-3 or TRBV12-4 and TRBJ2-7; the TRBD1 assignment by TCRdb is unverifiable without DNA. This CDR3 contains 14 residues. This chain's CDR3 is CASSQGSPSYEQYF.

This clonotype shows up as medium-sized by frequency. V is TRBV6-2 or TRBV6-3 and J is TRBJ1-2; with no DNA, the TCRdb D assignment of TRBD1 cannot be verified. Germline CDR1 and CDR2: MNHEY and SVGEGT. The CDR3 consists of 14 residues. The chain's CDR3 is CASSYDPSGSGYTF.

The chain couples TRBV4-3 to TRBJ2-7. This CDR3 has 18 amino acids. From germline, CDR1 is LGHNA and CDR2 YSLEER. The CDR3 loop is CASSQENAQMGRSYEQYF.

This sequence joins TRBV29-1 and TRBJ2-1; the D gene TCRdb calls, TRBD2, cannot be checked with no DNA. The CDR3 runs to 16 residues. Germline CDR1 is SQVTM and CDR2 is ANQGSEA. CDR3 protein: CSVEDRTSGKYNEQFF.

This clonotype is classed as medium-sized by frequency. The gene calls are TRBV4-3 and TRBJ2-1; TCRdb's D call of TRBD2 is untestable without DNA. The CDR3 is made up of 17 amino acids. Germline lookup yields CDR1 LGHNA and CDR2 YSLEER. The CDR3 sequence: CASSQTIRTRIFWEQFF.

This chain uses TRBV6-1 with TRBJ1-5. CDR3 length equals 14 residues. CDR1 is MNHNS, CDR2 SASEGT, per germline. This CDR3 is CASSEWYGVSFQHF.

Measured by frequency, this clonotype is medium-sized. The V call is TRBV11-2, the J call TRBJ2-5; the D call of TRBD2 rests on TCRdb alone, since no DNA is present to check it. This CDR3 comprises 15 residues. CDR1 and CDR2 (germline): SGHAT, FQNNGV. The CDR3 sequence: CASSLGGGAGETQYF.

The chain carries TRBV7-9 and TRBJ1-2; TCRdb selects TRBD1, and the lack of DNA leaves this call unchecked. CDR1 is SEHNR and CDR2 is FQNEAQ in the germline V gene (reference sequence). CDR3 length equals 13 residues. This chain's CDR3 is CASSLLGTVGYTF.

This clonotype is medium-sized by frequency. The genes are TRBV2 and TRBJ2-5. Looked up from germline, CDR1 is SNHLY and CDR2 is FYNNEI. The CDR3 runs 14 residues. The CDR3 spells CASCLTEYQETQYF.

This clonotype is identified as medium-sized from frequency. This rearrangement joins TRBV20-1 to TRBJ1-6; TCRdb outputs TRBD1, but without DNA this stays unchecked. The CDR3 covers 17 residues. The germline V gene has CDR1 DFQATT and CDR2 SNEGSKA (reference sequence). The CDR3 loop reads CSARDDRDWGSGSPLHF.

This clonotype counts as medium-sized by frequency. This chain links TRBV28 with TRBJ1-1; the D gene TCRdb calls, TRBD1, cannot be checked with no DNA. CDR1 and CDR2 (germline): MDHEN, SYDVKM. The CDR3 is made up of 14 amino acids. CDR3 in amino acids: CASSWASMNTEAFF.

V is TRBV6-6 and J is TRBJ2-5; lacking DNA, the TRBD2 call made by TCRdb goes unchecked. Germline V gene lookup returns CDR1 MNHNY and CDR2 SVGAGI (reference sequence). This CDR3 contains 18 residues. This CDR3 is CASSYSTSGSNLQETQYF.